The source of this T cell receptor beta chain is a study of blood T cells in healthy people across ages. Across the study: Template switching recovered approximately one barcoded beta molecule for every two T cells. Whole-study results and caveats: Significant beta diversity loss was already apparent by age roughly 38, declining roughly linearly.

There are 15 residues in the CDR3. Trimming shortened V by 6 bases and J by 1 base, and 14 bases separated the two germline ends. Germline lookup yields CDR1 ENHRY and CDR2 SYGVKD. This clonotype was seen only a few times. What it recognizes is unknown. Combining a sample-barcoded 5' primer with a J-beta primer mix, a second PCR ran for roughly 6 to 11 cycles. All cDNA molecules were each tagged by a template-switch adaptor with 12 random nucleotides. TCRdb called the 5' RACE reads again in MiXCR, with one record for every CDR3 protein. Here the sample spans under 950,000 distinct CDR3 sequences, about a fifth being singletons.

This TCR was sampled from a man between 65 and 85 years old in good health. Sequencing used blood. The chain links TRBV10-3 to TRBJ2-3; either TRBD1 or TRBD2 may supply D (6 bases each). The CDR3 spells CAIRGGWKGTDTQYF. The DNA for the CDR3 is TGTGCCATCAGAGGGGGGTGGAAAGGCACAGATACGCAGTATTTT.